The rows below give T cell receptor beta chains drawn from one sample of a study of response to subunit inactivated influenza vaccine. TCRdb re-called the RT-PCR reads with MiXCR, one entry per CDR3 protein. The sample holds roughly 700,000 distinct CDR3 sequences, over 11% seen once. Sequencing was performed on PBMCs from blood, taken 14 to 15 days before vaccination. The receptors stem from a man between 45 and 60 years old who received an inactivated influenza vaccine. Each CDR3 is given with its conserved first and last residue. Each record gives: J gene, V gene, clone size, D gene, CDR3 DNA, CDR3 protein. D genes are given only for firm matches. Rows give clone size only sometimes, using once, few, many, or a class for an expanded clone.

j_gene: TRBJ2-4
v_gene: TRBV4-3
abundance: -
d_gene: TRBD2
CDR3nt: TGCGCCAGCAGCCAAGATGGACCTAGCGGGATCAAAAACATTCAGTACTTC
CDR3aa: CASSQDGPSGIKNIQYF

j_gene: TRBJ1-1
v_gene: TRBV28
abundance: many
d_gene: -
CDR3nt: TGTGCCAGCAGTTTCGTGGCAGGGACCGCAGCTTTCTTT
CDR3aa: CASSFVAGTAAFF

j_gene: TRBJ2-5
v_gene: TRBV6-2/TRBV6-3
abundance: -
d_gene: TRBD1
CDR3nt: TGTGCCAGCAGTACCTACGGGACAGGGGCTGAAGAGACCCAGTACTTC
CDR3aa: CASSTYGTGAEETQYF

j_gene: TRBJ1-1
v_gene: TRBV11-2
abundance: few
d_gene: -
CDR3nt: TGTGCCAGCAGCTTCGCAGGGGAGAACACTGAAGCTTTCTTT
CDR3aa: CASSFAGENTEAFF

j_gene: TRBJ2-2
v_gene: TRBV7-2
abundance: -
d_gene: TRBD1
CDR3nt: TGTGCCAGCAGCCCCCGGGACAGGGGAGGGGAGCTGTTTTTT
CDR3aa: CASSPRDRGGELFF

j_gene: TRBJ2-1
v_gene: TRBV7-2
abundance: many
d_gene: -
CDR3nt: TGTGCCAGCAGCTTTAACAGATTGAATGAGCAGTTCTTC
CDR3aa: CASSFNRLNEQFF

j_gene: TRBJ2-7
v_gene: TRBV7-2
abundance: many
d_gene: -
CDR3nt: TGTGCCAGCAGCCCACCTACCGCCGAGCAGTACTTC
CDR3aa: CASSPPTAEQYF

j_gene: TRBJ2-3
v_gene: TRBV10-3
abundance: many
d_gene: -
CDR3nt: TGTGCCATCAGTGATGGAGCCTCAGGGGCAGATACGCAGTATTTT
CDR3aa: CAISDGASGADTQYF

j_gene: TRBJ1-4
v_gene: TRBV20-1
abundance: -
d_gene: -
CDR3nt: TGCAGTGTCTCACGGACAACCAATAATGAAAAACTGTTTTTT
CDR3aa: CSVSRTTNNEKLFF

j_gene: TRBJ2-2
v_gene: TRBV18
abundance: -
d_gene: -
CDR3nt: TGTGCCAGCTCACCTATTACGTCCCCAGGGATTCTGGACGGGGAGCTGTTTTTT
CDR3aa: CASSPITSPGILDGELFF

j_gene: TRBJ2-7
v_gene: TRBV4-1
abundance: -
d_gene: -
CDR3nt: TGCGCCAGCAGCCAAGCGGATGGGGTCTACTACGAGCAGTACTTC
CDR3aa: CASSQADGVYYEQYF

j_gene: TRBJ2-1
v_gene: TRBV29-1
abundance: -
d_gene: TRBD2
CDR3nt: TGCAGCGTTGAAGTTTTTAGACTAGCGGGAGCCCGCAATGAGCAGTTCTTC
CDR3aa: CSVEVFRLAGARNEQFF

j_gene: TRBJ2-7
v_gene: TRBV19
abundance: few
d_gene: TRBD2
CDR3nt: TGTGCCAGTAGTCCCGGGACTACCAACTACGAGCAGTACTTC
CDR3aa: CASSPGTTNYEQYF

j_gene: TRBJ1-1
v_gene: TRBV7-9
abundance: -
d_gene: TRBD1
CDR3nt: TGTGCCAGCAGCTTAAGACAGGGTGGCAACACTGAAGCTTTCTTT
CDR3aa: CASSLRQGGNTEAFF

j_gene: TRBJ2-4
v_gene: TRBV15
abundance: -
d_gene: -
CDR3nt: TGTGCCACCAGCACCGAAGGGGGGACCAAAAACATTCAGTACTTC
CDR3aa: CATSTEGGTKNIQYF

j_gene: TRBJ2-5
v_gene: TRBV7-2
abundance: few
d_gene: TRBD1
CDR3nt: TGTGCCAGCAGCCCCCGACAGGGGATGGCGGAGACCCAGTACTTC
CDR3aa: CASSPRQGMAETQYF

j_gene: TRBJ2-7
v_gene: TRBV5-6
abundance: many
d_gene: -
CDR3nt: TGTGCCAGCAGTATAGGACGAGGCGAGCAGTACTTC
CDR3aa: CASSIGRGEQYF

j_gene: TRBJ2-1
v_gene: TRBV7-2
abundance: many
d_gene: -
CDR3nt: TGTGCCAGCAGCTTAGACGCTCGAGGGAATGAGCAGTTCTTC
CDR3aa: CASSLDARGNEQFF

j_gene: TRBJ2-2
v_gene: TRBV14
abundance: -
d_gene: TRBD1
CDR3nt: TGTGCCAGCAGCTCATCCTTCAGGGGGCGACTCACCGGGGAGCTGTTTTTT
CDR3aa: CASSSSFRGRLTGELFF

j_gene: TRBJ2-1
v_gene: TRBV7-3
abundance: -
d_gene: -
CDR3nt: TGTGCCAGCAGCTTAACCCGTGGGGGGCCCTACAATGAGCAGTTCTTC
CDR3aa: CASSLTRGGPYNEQFF

j_gene: TRBJ2-7
v_gene: TRBV18
abundance: -
d_gene: -
CDR3nt: TGTGCCAGCTCATCGACAGGTGCCTACGAGCAGTACTTC
CDR3aa: CASSSTGAYEQYF

j_gene: TRBJ2-7
v_gene: TRBV11-2
abundance: -
d_gene: -
CDR3nt: TGTGCCAGCAGCTTAAATGGGGGGTTAGGGAGACTTCGTCACGAGCAGTACTTC
CDR3aa: CASSLNGGLGRLRHEQYF

j_gene: TRBJ1-5
v_gene: TRBV5-1
abundance: few
d_gene: -
CDR3nt: TGCGCCAGCAGCACCACGGGAGGGCGGCAGCCCCAGCATTTT
CDR3aa: CASSTTGGRQPQHF

j_gene: TRBJ2-1
v_gene: TRBV2
abundance: -
d_gene: TRBD1
CDR3nt: TGTGCCAGCGCCCTGACAGGGGGCATTTCCTACAATGAGCAGTTCTTC
CDR3aa: CASALTGGISYNEQFF

j_gene: TRBJ2-2
v_gene: TRBV9
abundance: few
d_gene: TRBD1
CDR3nt: TGTGCCAGCAGCGAGGGGCAGGACAGGGTATTGACCGGGGAGCTGTTTTTT
CDR3aa: CASSEGQDRVLTGELFF

j_gene: TRBJ1-5
v_gene: TRBV12-3/TRBV12-4
abundance: -
d_gene: TRBD1
CDR3nt: TGTGCCAGCAAGGGGGGACAGGGAGGACAGCCCCAGCATTTT
CDR3aa: CASKGGQGGQPQHF

j_gene: TRBJ2-4
v_gene: TRBV4-3
abundance: -
d_gene: -
CDR3nt: TGCGCCAGCAGCCAAGTATTCATGAGAGCCAAAAACATTCAGTACTTC
CDR3aa: CASSQVFMRAKNIQYF

j_gene: TRBJ1-1
v_gene: TRBV3-1
abundance: many
d_gene: -
CDR3nt: TGTGCCAGCAGCCAAGATATAGGGACGGTCGAAGCTTTCTTT
CDR3aa: CASSQDIGTVEAFF

j_gene: TRBJ2-7
v_gene: TRBV20-1
abundance: many
d_gene: TRBD1
CDR3nt: TGCAGTGCTAGAAGGACAGGTGAAAGCTACGAGCAGTACTTC
CDR3aa: CSARRTGESYEQYF

j_gene: TRBJ2-3
v_gene: TRBV29-1
abundance: many
d_gene: -
CDR3nt: TGCAGCGCCCAAGGCCTGGGCACAGATACGCAGTATTTT
CDR3aa: CSAQGLGTDTQYF

j_gene: TRBJ1-1
v_gene: TRBV10-3
abundance: few
d_gene: -
CDR3nt: TGTGCCATCCGGGGGTCAATGAACACTGAAGCTTTCTTT
CDR3aa: CAIRGSMNTEAFF

j_gene: TRBJ2-3
v_gene: TRBV7-8
abundance: -
d_gene: -
CDR3nt: TGTGCCAGCATTGGACAGTCTCGCACAGATACGCAGTATTTT
CDR3aa: CASIGQSRTDTQYF

j_gene: TRBJ2-2
v_gene: TRBV27
abundance: few
d_gene: -
CDR3nt: TGTGCCAGTAGAGGCGAGGGACGCGGGGAGCTGTTTTTT
CDR3aa: CASRGEGRGELFF

j_gene: TRBJ2-1
v_gene: TRBV27
abundance: -
d_gene: -
CDR3nt: TGTGCCACCTCGGCTAGACTTGACAATGAGCAGTTCTTC
CDR3aa: CATSARLDNEQFF

j_gene: TRBJ2-1
v_gene: TRBV4-2
abundance: -
d_gene: -
CDR3nt: TGTGCCAGCAGCCCAGCTGTGGCTGGAGCGATTAGCTCCTACAATGAGCAGTTCTTC
CDR3aa: CASSPAVAGAISSYNEQFF

j_gene: TRBJ2-2
v_gene: TRBV7-2
abundance: few
d_gene: -
CDR3nt: TGTGCCAGCAGCTTCGGGACGACTTACACCGGGGAGCTGTTTTTT
CDR3aa: CASSFGTTYTGELFF

j_gene: TRBJ2-2
v_gene: TRBV29-1
abundance: many
d_gene: TRBD2
CDR3nt: TGCAGCGTTGAAATTCTGACTAGCGGAGCCACCGGGGAGCTGTTTTTT
CDR3aa: CSVEILTSGATGELFF

j_gene: TRBJ2-3
v_gene: TRBV7-2
abundance: few
d_gene: -
CDR3nt: TGTGCCAGCAGCTTCCTTCCGGGAGAGGGGGATACGCAGTATTTT
CDR3aa: CASSFLPGEGDTQYF

j_gene: TRBJ1-1
v_gene: TRBV7-9
abundance: few
d_gene: TRBD1
CDR3nt: TGTGCCAGCAGCGTCGCCGGGACAGGGGGTGCTAACACTGAAGCTTTCTTT
CDR3aa: CASSVAGTGGANTEAFF

j_gene: TRBJ2-3
v_gene: TRBV6-2/TRBV6-3
abundance: few
d_gene: -
CDR3nt: TGTGCCAGCAGTTTCTCACTGACTCATACCTATGGGGGTGTCACAGATACGCAGTATTTT
CDR3aa: CASSFSLTHTYGGVTDTQYF

j_gene: TRBJ2-5
v_gene: TRBV5-5
abundance: -
d_gene: -
CDR3nt: TGTGCCAGCAGATCCGGACACGGTAATTTAGAGACCCAGTACTTC
CDR3aa: CASRSGHGNLETQYF

j_gene: TRBJ1-4
v_gene: TRBV7-9
abundance: many
d_gene: TRBD1
CDR3nt: TGTGCCAGCAGCCAAGGACAGGGAAGGGAAAAACTGTTTTTT
CDR3aa: CASSQGQGREKLFF

j_gene: TRBJ2-1
v_gene: TRBV21-1
abundance: few
d_gene: -
CDR3nt: TGTGCCAGCACCGAGGCGGGAAGCAATGAGCAGTTCTTC
CDR3aa: CASTEAGSNEQFF

j_gene: TRBJ2-7
v_gene: TRBV29-1
abundance: few
d_gene: TRBD1
CDR3nt: TGCAGCGTTGAAAGGGTGGACAGGGGGTCCTACGAGCAGTACTTC
CDR3aa: CSVERVDRGSYEQYF

j_gene: TRBJ2-7
v_gene: TRBV6-2/TRBV6-3
abundance: many
d_gene: -
CDR3nt: TGTGCCAGCAGTTATTCAAGTCCCCTTAGCCCTTCCTACGAGCAGTACTTC
CDR3aa: CASSYSSPLSPSYEQYF

j_gene: TRBJ2-5
v_gene: TRBV5-1
abundance: few
d_gene: TRBD1
CDR3nt: TGCGCCAGCAGCGAACAGGGGAATGGGCAAGAGACCCAGTACTTC
CDR3aa: CASSEQGNGQETQYF

j_gene: TRBJ2-1
v_gene: TRBV10-2
abundance: few
d_gene: -
CDR3nt: TGCGCCAGCTGTACTGAGACAGGCCATGAGCAGTTCTTC
CDR3aa: CASCTETGHEQFF

j_gene: TRBJ2-7
v_gene: TRBV5-6
abundance: few
d_gene: -
CDR3nt: TGTGCCAGCAGCAGGGACTCGGCCGAGCAGTACTTC
CDR3aa: CASSRDSAEQYF

j_gene: TRBJ1-5
v_gene: TRBV28
abundance: few
d_gene: TRBD1
CDR3nt: TGTGCCAGCAATCCGGGACAGTACTCTAGGCCCCAGCATTTT
CDR3aa: CASNPGQYSRPQHF

j_gene: TRBJ2-7
v_gene: TRBV11-2
abundance: -
d_gene: TRBD1
CDR3nt: TGTGCCAGCAGCACCCGACAGGGGGGATTATACGAGCAGTACTTC
CDR3aa: CASSTRQGGLYEQYF

j_gene: TRBJ2-1
v_gene: TRBV30
abundance: -
d_gene: -
CDR3nt: TGTGCCTGGAGTGTACGGGGTGAGCAGTTCTTC
CDR3aa: CAWSVRGEQFF